Reported below is one T cell receptor (beta chain). The data were taken from a study of patients and donors after allogeneic stem cell transplantation. MiXCR, run by TCRdb on the RT-PCR reads, gives a single entry per CDR3 protein. The profile covers roughly 30,000 distinct CDR3 sequences, with nearly 7% appearing a single time and around a third taken by the ten largest. CDR1 and CDR2 (germline): SGHTA, FQGNSA. This CDR3 has 15 residues. With 1 base clipped from V and 3 bases from J, the junction kept 3 bases outside the gene matches. The receptor was derived from a human donor who was either an allogeneic HSCT recipient or a stem cell or donor lymphocyte infusion donor (not recorded which). It is not recorded whose cells these are; they may come from a transplant donor. The sample taken for sequencing was blood, either unsorted or a sorted T cell fraction (not recorded which). V gene TRBV7-2 combines with J gene TRBJ2-4, with 7 bases that match TRBD2. The CDR3, as DNA: TGTGCCAGCAGCTTAGGGGGGAGGGACAAAAACATTCAGTACTTC. Translated: CASSLGGRDKNIQYF.